The 32 T cell receptor beta chains listed next were all sequenced from one sample in a study of T-cell memory formation after mild COVID-19. TCRdb redid the calling of the 5' RACE reads with MiXCR, one entry per CDR3 protein. The sample holds around 410,000 distinct CDR3 sequences; less than 25% are singletons and the top ten take around 13%. The material sequenced was PBMCs or a T cell subset sorted from them (not recorded which). These receptors were taken from an adult woman who had mild COVID-19 (a few samples of this study predate the infection). Cell type and time point are not known.

In this sample, this clonotype turned up a few times. The V and J genes are TRBV2 and TRBJ2-5; D gene unclear. Trimming took off 10 bases at V and 3 bases at J, with 9 bases between the two ends. Germline values: CDR1 SNHLY, CDR2 FYNNEI. This CDR3 is built from 11 residues. The CDR3 loop reads CATTPKETQYF. The CDR3 bases are TGTGCCACCACACCGAAAGAGACCCAGTACTTC.

This sequence joins TRBV5-1 and TRBJ2-1, with 8 bases fitting TRBD2. There are 16 residues in the CDR3. CDR1 is SGHRS, CDR2 YFSETQ, per germline. V shed 5 bases and J 1 base; nucleotides not matched to a gene: 8. CDR3: CASRPTSGLSYNEQFF. For the CDR3, the DNA is TGCGCCAGCAGACCTACTAGCGGCTTGTCCTACAATGAGCAGTTCTTC.

The rearrangement links TRBV3-1 to TRBJ2-1, with no clear D. The CDR3 extends over 15 amino acids. Germline CDR1 LGHDT, CDR2 YNNKEL (reference sequence). Trimming took off 2 bases at V and 3 bases at J, with 11 bases between the two ends. Here the CDR3 reads CASSQWQLGYNEQFF. In nucleotides, the CDR3 is TGTGCCAGCAGCCAATGGCAGCTTGGCTACAATGAGCAGTTCTTC.

The table lists this clonotype with a few counts. J is TRBJ1-2 and V is TRBV7-8; no definite D call. This CDR3 is 15 amino acids long. Germline assignment: CDR1 SGHVS and CDR2 FQNEAQ. Trimming removed 3 bases at V and 4 bases at J, with 15 bases between. CDR3 protein: CASSLMTTSVYGYTF. For the CDR3, the DNA is TGTGCCAGCAGCTTGATGACAACCTCCGTCTATGGCTACACCTTC.

CDR3 in DNA: TGTGCCAGCAGCGCGCAACTAGCCGTCGATGAGCAGTTCTTC. Its protein product is CASSAQLAVDEQFF. The chain is built from TRBV4-2 and TRBJ2-1; possibly TRBD2 for D (6 bases). V lost 5 bases, J lost 8 bases, and 16 bases lay in between. Germline V gene sequence: CDR1 LGHNA, CDR2 YNFKEQ. The CDR3 contains 14 residues.

The chain is built from TRBV3-1 and TRBJ2-7; TRBD1 aligns across 10 bases. V lost 1 base and J lost 5; bases outside the gene matches: 11. Germline CDR1 and CDR2: LGHDT and YNNKEL (reference sequence). The CDR3 length is 17 residues. As DNA, the CDR3 is TGTGCCAGCAGCCAAGGGACCCTCCGGGACAGGGGACACGAGCAGTACTTC. Translated: CASSQGTLRDRGHEQYF.

The chain links TRBV15 to TRBJ1-4, with unresolved D. The V and J ends lost 0 bases and 0 bases respectively, with 11 bases between them. The CDR3 length is 17 residues. Germline loops: CDR1 LNHNV, CDR2 YYDKDF (reference sequence). DNA for the CDR3: TGTGCCACCAGCAGAGATAACCTTTGGGCAACTAATGAAAAACTGTTTTTT. Protein: CATSRDNLWATNEKLFF.

The chain is built from TRBV6-5 and TRBJ2-3, with 11 bases matching TRBD1. V shed 4 bases and J 4 bases; nucleotides not matched to a gene: 4. CDR3 size: 15 residues. Germline CDR1 MNHEY, CDR2 SVGAGI. The CDR3 nucleotides read TGTGCCAGCAGTTTCGGACAGGGGGCCGCAGATACGCAGTATTTT. Amino acid sequence: CASSFGQGAADTQYF.

This CDR3 is CASSLDSEFTGELFF. The CDR3 nucleotides are TGTGCCAGCAGCTTAGATTCGGAGTTCACCGGGGAGCTGTTTTTT. V gene TRBV7-9 combines with J gene TRBJ2-2, with unresolved D. The CDR3 consists of 15 residues. Looked up from germline, CDR1 is SEHNR and CDR2 is FQNEAQ (reference sequence). V was shortened by 1 base and J by 4 bases, with 10 bases between the two germline ends.

This clonotype was seen more than once but under ten times. The chain has TRBV12-3 or TRBV12-4 and TRBJ2-4; 13 bases agree with TRBD2. The V gene end was trimmed by 5 bases and the J gene end by 7 bases; junction bases not matched to a gene: 2. The CDR3 is made up of 14 amino acids. The CDR3 sequence: CASSPTSGGNIQYF. Written as DNA, the CDR3 is TGTGCCAGCAGTCCGACTAGCGGGGGGAACATTCAGTACTTC.

This clonotype was seen a handful of times. This chain uses TRBV4-1 with TRBJ1-6, with D unresolved. V was cut by 3 bases and J by 8 bases, with 5 bases left in between. Germline CDR1 MGHRA, CDR2 YSYEKL. CDR3 length: 12 amino acids. CDR3 loop: CASSQIDSPLHF. As DNA, the CDR3 is TGCGCCAGCAGCCAGATAGATTCACCCCTCCACTTT.

The V gene is TRBV6-6, the J gene TRBJ1-4, with unresolved D. The length of the CDR3 is 12 residues. In germline, CDR1 is MNHNY, CDR2 SVGAGI (reference sequence). Between the trimmed V and J ends, which lost 2 bases and 3 bases, there was a span of 1 base. The CDR3 sequence: CASSYPNEKLFF. In DNA, the CDR3 is TGTGCCAGCAGTTACCCTAATGAAAAACTGTTTTTT.

V is TRBV5-1 and J is TRBJ2-1, with 14 nucleotides matching TRBD2. Germline assignment: CDR1 SGHRS and CDR2 YFSETQ. The CDR3 has 16 residues. Trimming at V came to 4 bases and at J to 8 bases, leaving 8 bases not matched to a gene. The DNA for the CDR3 is TGCGCCAGCAGCGGTGGACTAGCGGGAGGTCTCGATGAGCAGTTCTTC. Residues: CASSGGLAGGLDEQFF.

The chain carries TRBV29-1 and TRBJ2-5; perhaps TRBD2 as D (5 bases). V was trimmed by 1 base and J by 5 bases, leaving 8 bases between them. CDR1 SQVTM and CDR2 ANQGSEA come from the germline V gene. This CDR3 comprises 12 residues. This CDR3 reads CSVEGTWETQYF. In DNA, the CDR3 is TGCAGCGTTGAAGGGACTTGGGAGACCCAGTACTTC.

This clonotype came up a few times. This rearrangement joins TRBV24-1 to TRBJ2-3; D remains ambiguous. V was cut by 2 bases and J by 1 base, with 3 bases left in between. CDR1 is KGHDR, CDR2 SFDVKD, per germline. CDR3 length: 13 amino acids. The CDR3 DNA reads TGTGCCACCAGTGATTCCCGCACAGATACGCAGTATTTT. Translated, it gives CATSDSRTDTQYF.

A few counts support this clonotype. The chain has TRBV2 and TRBJ2-3; TRBD2 matches at 8 bases. The junction had 5 bases not matched to a gene; V was cut back by 4 bases and J by 2 bases. From germline, CDR1 is SNHLY and CDR2 FYNNEI. This CDR3 has 15 amino acids. The CDR3 here is CASSGTSYPTDTQYF. CDR3 coding DNA: TGTGCCAGCAGTGGGACTAGCTACCCCACAGATACGCAGTATTTT. The full variable domain, its missing parts supplied by reference TRBV2 and TRBJ2-3, is EPEVTQTPSHQVTQMGQEVILRCVPISNHLYFYWYRQILGQKVEFLVSFYNNEISEKSEIFDDQFSVERPDGSNFTLKIRSTKLEDSAMYFCASSGTSYPTDTQYFGPGTRLTVL.

This clonotype was found a few times. The V and J genes are TRBV4-1 and TRBJ2-7, with TRBD1 as a possible D gene (7 bases). CDR3 length: 16 residues. Germline CDR1 is MGHRA and CDR2 is YSYEKL. V lost 0 bases and J 5 bases, leaving 17 bases between the germline ends. The DNA for the CDR3 is TGCGCCAGCAGCCAAGAGGTCAGGGGGGCCATACACGAGCAGTACTTC. This translates into CASSQEVRGAIHEQYF.

The CDR3 DNA reads TGTGCCAGCAGCTTAGATCCGTATGAGCAGTTCTTC. Encoded protein: CASSLDPYEQFF. The chain has TRBV11-2 and TRBJ2-1; D not certain. Trimming took 0 bases from V and 8 from J, leaving 5 bases between them. The CDR3 totals 12 residues. Germline CDR1 reads SGHAT; CDR2 reads FQNNGV.

This clonotype was detected a few times. The chain joins TRBV15 to TRBJ2-7; TRBD1 aligns across 7 bases. The CDR3 runs to 15 residues. J gave up 0 bases and V 1 base, and 3 bases lay outside the gene matches. Germline V lookup: CDR1 LNHNV, CDR2 YYDKDF (reference sequence). Here the CDR3 reads CATSRGGTDSYEQYF. The CDR3 coding sequence is TGTGCCACCAGCAGAGGAGGGACAGACTCCTACGAGCAGTACTTC.

This clonotype was detected a few times. The chain joins TRBV5-5 to TRBJ2-1, with 9 bases fitting TRBD1. Germline V gene lookup returns CDR1 SGHKS and CDR2 YYEKEE (reference sequence). V lost 3 bases, J lost 7 bases, and 8 bases stayed unmatched. CDR3 length: 15 amino acids. CDR3 nucleotides: TGTGCCAGCAGCTCGGGACAGGGTCATGGAAATGAGCAGTTCTTC. This codes for CASSSGQGHGNEQFF.

The chain joins TRBV29-1 to TRBJ2-3; 9 nucleotides align to TRBD1. The CDR3 runs 15 residues. The J segment lost 7 bases and the V segment lost 3 bases, leaving 11 bases of the junction unmatched. Germline V gives CDR1 SQVTM, CDR2 ANQGSEA. CDR3 in amino acids: CSVEAGTGRGNTQYF. The CDR3 DNA is TGCAGCGTTGAGGCCGGGACAGGGCGCGGGAATACGCAGTATTTT.

The rearrangement uses TRBV9 and TRBJ2-1, with 11 nucleotides matching TRBD2. With 3 bases clipped from V and 8 bases from J, the junction kept 10 bases outside the gene matches. CDR1 and CDR2 from the germline V gene are SGDLS and YYNGEE. This CDR3 comprises 16 residues. In DNA form, the CDR3 reads TGTGCCAGCAGCGAGACTAGCGGGGCTAAGCAATATGAGCAGTTCTTC. Translation: CASSETSGAKQYEQFF.

In its sample, this clonotype was seen a few times. This chain uses TRBV24-1 with TRBJ2-3; D unresolved. Germline assignment: CDR1 KGHDR and CDR2 SFDVKD. V was clipped by 1 base and J by 2 bases, with 3 bases between them. CDR3 length equals 13 residues. CDR3 sequence reads: CATSDLNTDTQYF. The CDR3 DNA reads as TGTGCCACCAGTGATTTAAACACAGATACGCAGTATTTT.

The chain links TRBV20-1 to TRBJ1-1; 8 nucleotides match TRBD1. There are 17 residues in the CDR3. J lost 7 bases, V lost 6 bases, and 22 bases had no gene match. CDR1 is DFQATT, CDR2 SNEGSKA, per germline (reference sequence). In nucleotides, the CDR3 is TGCAGTGCCCTCCCGGGTGCTGGCACCTCAGGACAGGGTGAAGCTTTCTTT. Translated: CSALPGAGTSGQGEAFF.

In its sample, this clonotype was seen a few times. The chain combines TRBV7-2 with TRBJ1-4; no clear D gene. The V and J ends lost 1 base and 4 bases respectively, with 7 bases between them. This CDR3 region has 14 residues. CDR1 and CDR2 (germline): SGHTA, FQGNSA. CDR3 amino acids: CASSLDRYNEKLFF. The CDR3 region has the DNA TGTGCCAGCAGCTTAGACAGATATAATGAAAAACTGTTTTTT. Full variable domain (missing parts from reference TRBV7-2 and TRBJ1-4): GAGVSQSPSNKVTEKGKDVELRCDPISGHTALYWYRQSLGQGLEFLIYFQGNSAPDKSGLPSDRFSAERTGGSVSTLTIQRTQQEDSAVYLCASSLDRYNEKLFFGSGTQLSVL.

This clonotype occurred a few times. This sequence joins TRBV6-2 or TRBV6-3 and TRBJ2-7, with 9 bases aligning to TRBD1. Germline V gene data show CDR1 as MNHEY and CDR2 as SVGEGT. With V trimmed by 5 bases and J by 5 bases, 4 bases remained unmatched. The CDR3 has 13 amino acids. CDR3 coding DNA: TGTGCCAGCAGTCCCTGGGACAGGGACGAGCAGTACTTC. This codes for CASSPWDRDEQYF.

This clonotype was detected many times. The chain is built from TRBV12-3 or TRBV12-4 and TRBJ2-3, with TRBD2 matching 11 bases. CDR3 length: 16 residues. The trim removed 1 base at V and 0 bases at J, leaving 0 bases unmatched. CDR3 region: CASSLGLAGSTDTQYF. The CDR3 DNA reads as TGTGCCAGCAGTTTAGGACTAGCGGGGAGCACAGATACGCAGTATTTT.

This clonotype occurred a few times. J is TRBJ1-2 and V is TRBV3-1, with D possibly matching TRBD1 (6 bases). Trimming took off 0 bases at V and 8 bases at J, with 13 bases between the two ends. In germline, CDR1 is LGHDT, CDR2 YNNKEL (reference sequence). This CDR3 contains 14 residues. The CDR3 sequence: CASSQEWGLAGYTF. The CDR3 DNA is TGTGCCAGCAGCCAAGAGTGGGGGCTCGCCGGCTACACCTTC. Full variable domain (outside the CDR3, taken from reference TRBV3-1 and TRBJ1-2): DTAVSQTPKYLVTQMGNDKSIKCEQNLGHDTMYWYKQDSKKFLKIMFSYNNKELIINETVPNRFSPKSPDKAHLNLHINSLELGDSAVYFCASSQEWGLAGYTFGSGTRLTVV.

J is TRBJ2-4 and V is TRBV12-3 or TRBV12-4; weak D call: TRBD1 (6 bases). The V gene lost 6 bases and the J gene lost 8 bases, with 14 bases spanning the gap. The CDR3 runs to 13 residues. CDR3 in amino acids: CASSRGQWDIQYF. The CDR3 nucleotides read TGTGCCAGCAGCCGAGGACAGTGGGACATTCAGTACTTC.

J is TRBJ1-2 and V is TRBV12-3 or TRBV12-4, with D unresolved. Trimming pared 5 bases from V and 3 bases from J, leaving 16 bases between. This CDR3 is 15 amino acids long. This chain's CDR3 is CASSPAWSGYYGYTF. Here the CDR3 DNA reads TGTGCCAGCAGTCCCGCGTGGAGTGGGTACTATGGCTACACCTTC.

The J gene is TRBJ1-4, the V gene TRBV20-1; the match to TRBD1 covers 7 bases. Germline lookup yields CDR1 DFQATT and CDR2 SNEGSKA (reference sequence). The CDR3 runs to 14 residues. Germline trimming cut 0 bases from V and 7 bases from J; bases unmatched to any gene: 5. The CDR3 spells CSARDSRGAEKLFF. In DNA, the CDR3 is TGCAGTGCTAGAGATAGCAGGGGGGCTGAAAAACTGTTTTTT.

J is TRBJ1-6 and V is TRBV2, with D possibly matching TRBD1 (6 bases). CDR1 and CDR2 (germline): SNHLY, FYNNEI. V was shortened by 6 bases and J by 7 bases, with 16 bases between the two germline ends. This CDR3 comprises 15 residues. The CDR3 DNA is TGTGCCAGCAGCGAGACAGGCGTAACGAATTCACCCCTCCACTTT. Translating gives CASSETGVTNSPLHF. Supplemented by reference TRBV2 and TRBJ1-6, the full variable domain reads EPEVTQTPSHQVTQMGQEVILRCVPISNHLYFYWYRQILGQKVEFLVSFYNNEISEKSEIFDDQFSVERPDGSNFTLKIRSTKLEDSAMYFCASSETGVTNSPLHFGNGTRLTVT.